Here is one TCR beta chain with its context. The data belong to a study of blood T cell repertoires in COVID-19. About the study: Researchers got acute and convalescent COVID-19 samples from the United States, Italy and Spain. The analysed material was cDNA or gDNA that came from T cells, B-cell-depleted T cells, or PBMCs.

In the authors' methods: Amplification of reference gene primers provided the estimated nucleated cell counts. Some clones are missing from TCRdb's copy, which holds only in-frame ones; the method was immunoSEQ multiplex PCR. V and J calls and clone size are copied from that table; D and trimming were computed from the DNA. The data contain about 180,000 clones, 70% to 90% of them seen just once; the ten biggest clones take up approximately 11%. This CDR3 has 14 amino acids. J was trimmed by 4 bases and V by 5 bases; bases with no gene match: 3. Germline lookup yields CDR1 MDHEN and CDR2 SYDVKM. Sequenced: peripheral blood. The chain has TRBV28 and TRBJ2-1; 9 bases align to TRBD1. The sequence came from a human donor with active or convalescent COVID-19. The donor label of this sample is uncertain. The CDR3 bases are TGTGCCAGCAGTCAGGGACAGGGATACAATGAGCAGTTCTTC. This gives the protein CASSQGQGYNEQFF.